This T cell receptor (beta chain) stems from a study of cytomegalovirus exposure and HLA in healthy donors. The PCR ran on 60 Vbeta and 13 Jbeta primers. Only in-frame clones appear in the TCRdb table, and some are missing; sequencing was by immunoSEQ multiplex PCR. The sample shows 120,000 to 150,000 clones, around 79% of them seen only once. The table lists this clone with a count of one. Its target is unknown. Whole-study findings and limits: Published work reported that the classifier diagnosed cytomegalovirus status with high specificity and sensitivity.

CDR3 size: 13 residues. Trimming stripped 7 bases from V and 2 bases from J, with 9 bases between. CDR1 is SEHNR and CDR2 is FQNEAQ in the germline V gene (reference sequence). The chain joins TRBV7-9 to TRBJ2-1; D possibly corresponds to TRBD1 (6 bases). The TCR was taken from a man aged 35 to 55 in good health and CMV-seropositive. The sample taken for sequencing was PBMCs. The CDR3 coding sequence is TGTGCCAGCACCCAGGGGCCCTACAATGAGCAGTTCTTC. Translated: CASTQGPYNEQFF.